This TCR beta chain was identified in a study of blood T cells in healthy people across ages. Findings of the study overall: Getting older went along with TCR beta diversity per million T cells dropping roughly linearly. The long-lived group displayed more naive CD4+ cells, plus higher diversity, than the aged donors did.

Trimming removed 6 bases at V and 0 bases at J, with 11 bases between. The CDR3 is 14 residues long. The V gene's germline CDR1 is SNHLY and CDR2 FYNNEI. Per-sample yields of isolated PBMCs were at least 7 million. Regarding this clonotype: Antigen specificity is unknown.

A second PCR of 7 to 11 cycles used a sample-barcoded 5' primer and a J-beta primer mix. Via MiXCR, TCRdb re-called the 5' RACE reads, giving one row per CDR3 protein. The sample holds 1.6 million or so distinct CDR3 sequences, about 35% seen once. This chain connects TRBV2 to TRBJ2-5, with a tentative D call TRBD2 (5 bases). The material sequenced was blood. This TCR was sampled from a woman aged 25 to 45 in good health. CDR3 DNA: TGTGCCAGCAGCAATGGGGAGTACCAAGAGACCCAGTACTTC. This translates into CASSNGEYQETQYF.